This T cell receptor (beta chain) derives from a study of shared clonotypes between healthy human individuals. To note about this clone: Its specificity is not known.

The CDR3 contains 15 residues. V trimming: 1 base; J trimming: 5 bases; junction bases outside the gene matches: 5. CDR1 and CDR2 (germline): SGHRS, YFSETQ. Findings of the study overall: The study drew on few donors, limiting represented genetic and exposure-history diversity.

Assay used: immunoSEQ multiplex PCR; TCRdb lists only in-frame clones, some missing. The profile shows 2 million to 2.5 million clones, about 92% of them singletons. This TCR was recovered from a man aged 18 to 30 in good health. Some clones in this sample may be carry-over from other donors' samples. Sequencing was done on a sample of naive CD4+ T cells from PBMCs. Subset specified: CD45RA+ positively selected. This chain links TRBV5-1 with TRBJ2-7; 11 positions match TRBD2. The DNA for the CDR3 is TGCGCCAGCAGCTTGCTGACTAGCGGGAACGACGAGCAGTACTTC. Translated: CASSLLTSGNDEQYF.